The 24 T cell receptor beta chains below were found in one sample sequenced in a study of CD4 T cells in relation to SARS-CoV-2 and coronaviruses. Using immunoSEQ multiplex PCR, the repertoire was profiled, and TCRdb retains in-frame clones only, with some absent. The sample has approximately 11,000 clones, around 83% seen once; the top ten hold 20% to 30%. The unexposed donors gave CD4+ T cells in about 2011-2018, prior to COVID-19. The cells were cultured for around ten days before CD4+ T cells were isolated. These receptors' targets are unknown. The sequenced material came from CD4+ T cells from PBMCs, cultured in vitro. These receptors were collected from a human donor in good health.

The rearrangement links TRBV7-8 to TRBJ1-4; TRBD1 is a possible D gene (5 bases). Germline lookup yields CDR1 SGHVS and CDR2 FQNEAQ. V lost 4 bases, J lost 8 bases, and 14 bases lay in between. This CDR3 spans 14 amino acids. This CDR3 is CASSSSRVSEKLFF. In DNA, the CDR3 is TGTGCCAGCAGCTCAAGCAGGGTTAGCGAAAAACTGTTTTTT.

The V call is TRBV12-3 or TRBV12-4, the J call TRBJ2-7; a possible D gene is TRBD2 (5 bases). Trimming shortened V by 2 bases and J by 6 bases, and 8 bases separated the two germline ends. The CDR3 length is 12 residues. CDR3 sequence (DNA): TGTGCCAGCAGTTTAAGTGAGGGCGAGCAGTACTTC. It translates to CASSLSEGEQYF.

This clone was observed a handful of times. The rearrangement links TRBV7-8 to TRBJ1-2; D unresolved. The V and J ends lost 5 bases and 3 bases respectively, with 13 bases between them. Germline CDR1 is SGHVS and CDR2 is FQNEAQ. This CDR3 comprises 14 residues. CDR3 residues: CASSPREGDYGYTF. CDR3 DNA: TGTGCCAGCAGCCCCCGGGAGGGCGACTATGGCTACACCTTC.

V usage is TRBV4-3 and J usage is TRBJ1-3; TRBD1 might be the D (6 bases). Trimming took off 3 bases at V and 2 bases at J, with 17 bases between the two ends. CDR1 and CDR2 from the germline V gene are LGHNA and YSLEER. The CDR3 has 17 amino acids. CDR3 sequence (DNA): TGCGCCAGCAGCCAGGTCTTGGGAGGGACAACTGGAAACACCATATATTTT. This codes for CASSQVLGGTTGNTIYF.

The CDR3 coding sequence is TGTGCCAGCAGTGAAGCGCTGGGGCGGGGGCAGCCCCAGCATTTT. Translated: CASSEALGRGQPQHF. The chain is built from TRBV2 and TRBJ1-5, with D possibly being TRBD1 (5 bases). The CDR3 has 15 residues. V was cut by 0 bases and J by 7 bases, with 13 bases left in between. Germline CDR1 and CDR2: SNHLY and FYNNEI. Based on the CDR3 plus reference TRBV2 and TRBJ1-5, the full variable domain is EPEVTQTPSHQVTQMGQEVILRCVPISNHLYFYWYRQILGQKVEFLVSFYNNEISEKSEIFDDQFSVERPDGSNFTLKIRSTKLEDSAMYFCASSEALGRGQPQHFGDGTRLSIL.

The V call is TRBV18, the J call TRBJ2-5; TRBD2 matches 10 bases. This CDR3 is 16 amino acids long. Germline V CDR1 and CDR2: KGHSH, LQKENI. With V trimmed by 3 bases and J by 1 base, 5 bases remained unmatched. The CDR3 spells CASSPRLAGVQETQYF. The CDR3 DNA follows: TGTGCCAGCTCACCTCGGCTAGCGGGGGTCCAAGAGACCCAGTACTTC.

The chain recombines TRBV4-3 with TRBJ2-1, with TRBD1 as a possible D gene (5 bases). Germline loops: CDR1 LGHNA, CDR2 YSLEER. This CDR3 comprises 16 residues. V lost 0 bases, J lost 8 bases, and 17 bases lay in between. CDR3 in amino acids: CASSQDWGPRRDEQFF. In nucleotides, the CDR3 is TGCGCCAGCAGCCAAGATTGGGGCCCTAGACGCGATGAGCAGTTCTTC.

This clone was observed a few times. This chain joins TRBV6-1 and TRBJ1-6; possible D gene TRBD1, 5 bases. The germline V gene encodes CDR1 MNHNS and CDR2 SASEGT. V lost 2 bases to trimming and J lost 3 bases, with 8 bases between them. CDR3 length: 15 amino acids. CDR3 in DNA: TGTGCCAGCAGTGAACAGGGCGGCTATAATTCACCCCTCCACTTT. It specifies CASSEQGGYNSPLHF.

The chain links TRBV9 to TRBJ1-5; D unclear. This CDR3 comprises 14 residues. V shed 0 bases and J shed 6 bases, with 10 bases lying between them. Germline CDR1 SGDLS, CDR2 YYNGEE. The CDR3 nucleotides are TGTGCCAGCAGCGTAGGAGGGCCGGGTCAGCCCCAGCATTTT. Amino acids: CASSVGGPGQPQHF.

V gene TRBV19 combines with J gene TRBJ1-1; no clear D. Germline CDR1 LNHDA, CDR2 SQIVND (reference sequence). The length of the CDR3 is 16 residues. V was pared by 3 bases and J by 1 base, with 15 bases between. The CDR3 protein is CASSIPPWTPNTEAFF. The CDR3 DNA is TGTGCCAGTAGTATCCCCCCCTGGACCCCGAACACTGAAGCTTTCTTT.

In DNA form, the CDR3 reads TGTGCCGGACACCGGGACAGTAGCACAGATACGCAGTATTTT. This gives the protein CAGHRDSSTDTQYF. The chain links TRBV19 to TRBJ2-3; 7 bases are a match to TRBD1. The CDR3 has 14 residues. Germline lookup yields CDR1 LNHDA and CDR2 SQIVND (reference sequence). With V trimmed by 11 bases and J by 0 bases, 8 bases remained unmatched.

J is TRBJ2-3 and V is TRBV7-2, with 7 bases fitting TRBD1. V lost 6 bases and J lost 3; bases outside the gene matches: 9. CDR3 length equals 15 residues. Germline CDR1 and CDR2: SGHTA and FQGNSA. This CDR3 is CASRRDRAWTDTQYF. The CDR3 DNA sequence: TGTGCCAGCAGACGCGACAGGGCTTGGACAGATACGCAGTATTTT. Drawing the rest from reference TRBV7-2 and TRBJ2-3, the complete variable domain is GAGVSQSPSNKVTEKGKDVELRCDPISGHTALYWYRQSLGQGLEFLIYFQGNSAPDKSGLPSDRFSAERTGGSVSTLTIQRTQQEDSAVYLCASRRDRAWTDTQYFGPGTRLTVL.

The V call is TRBV10-3, the J call TRBJ2-7; 9 positions agree with TRBD1. V lost 6 bases to trimming and J lost 5 bases; unmatched junction nucleotides: 5. The length of the CDR3 is 13 residues. Germline CDR1 reads ENHRY; CDR2 reads SYGVKD. This CDR3 is CAISGTGSHEQYF. CDR3 in DNA: TGTGCCATCAGCGGGACAGGGTCACACGAGCAGTACTTC.

J is TRBJ2-3 and V is TRBV5-1, with 12 bases that match TRBD1. This CDR3 region has 15 residues. Germline-derived CDR1 and CDR2 are SGHRS and YFSETQ. Trimming at V came to 3 bases and at J to 4 bases, leaving 3 bases not matched to a gene. CDR3 nucleotides: TGCGCCAGCAGCTCCGGGACAGGGGGCGCAGATACGCAGTATTTT. As protein: CASSSGTGGADTQYF.

A remark on this clone: The junction departs from the called germline gene at one end, perhaps through a read error. This specimen includes other DNA sequences encoding the same CDR3. The chain combines TRBV19 with TRBJ1-6; 8 bases are shared with TRBD1. This CDR3 is built from 14 residues. CDR1 and CDR2 (germline): LNHDA, SQIVND (reference sequence). CDR3 coding DNA: TGTGCCAGCGCGACAGGGGAAACTCATTCACCCCTTCACTTT. Its translation: CASATGETHSPLHF.

The rearrangement joins TRBV10-2 to TRBJ2-3; 9 bases fit TRBD2. This CDR3 is built from 17 residues. Germline assignment: CDR1 WSHSY and CDR2 SAAADI. V gave up 0 bases and J gave up 3 bases; unmatched junction bases: 7. The CDR3 is CASSESGTSRFTDTQYF. CDR3 sequence (DNA): TGCGCCAGCAGTGAGTCGGGGACTAGCCGTTTTACAGATACGCAGTATTTT.

This clone has only a few counts. CDR3 residues: CASSLPGAGYGYTF. As DNA, the CDR3 is TGTGCCAGCAGCTTACCCGGGGCGGGTTATGGCTACACCTTC. This rearrangement joins TRBV7-9 to TRBJ1-2, with a weak D call TRBD1 (5 bases). The germline gives CDR1 SEHNR, CDR2 FQNEAQ (reference sequence). The CDR3 consists of 14 residues. The ends were cut back, 2 bases at V and 5 bases at J, with 12 bases in the middle.

The chain joins TRBV3-1 (or the pseudogene TRBV3-2) to TRBJ2-1; possible D gene TRBD2, 5 bases. The CDR3 length is 15 residues. Germline V lookup: CDR1 LGHDT, CDR2 YNNKEL (reference sequence). V dropped 4 bases and J dropped 4 bases, with 14 bases sitting between them. The CDR3 bases are TGTGCCAGCAGCCCTTCGGACTGGCGATACAATGAGCAGTTCTTC. As protein: CASSPSDWRYNEQFF.

The V call is TRBV6-5, the J call TRBJ2-7; 10 bases map to TRBD1. CDR3 length: 14 residues. With 6 bases clipped from V and 3 bases from J, the junction kept 5 bases outside the gene matches. CDR1 MNHEY and CDR2 SVGAGI come from the germline V gene. In nucleotides, the CDR3 is TGTGCCAGCAGCCAGGGACAGGGGCTCTACGAGCAGTACTTC. Translation: CASSQGQGLYEQYF.

This clone was picked up one time. The chain links TRBV5-4 to TRBJ2-1, with D unclear. CDR1 and CDR2 from the germline V gene are SGHNT and YYREEE (reference sequence). V was clipped by 5 bases and J by 0 bases, with 12 bases between them. The length of the CDR3 is 15 residues. The CDR3 here is CASSPRSSSYNEQFF. DNA of the CDR3: TGTGCCAGCAGTCCTCGCTCTAGCTCCTACAATGAGCAGTTCTTC.

The genes are TRBV7-9 and TRBJ1-3; TRBD1 agrees at 7 bases. Germline assignment: CDR1 SEHNR and CDR2 FQNEAQ (reference sequence). The V and J ends lost 0 bases and 4 bases, in that order; junction bases with no gene match: 6. The CDR3 runs to 16 residues. The CDR3 DNA reads as TGTGCCAGCAGCTTAGCCGGGACAGCTACAGGAAACACCATATATTTT. Amino acids: CASSLAGTATGNTIYF. Variable domain in full (rest from reference TRBV7-9 and TRBJ1-3): DTGVSQNPRHKITKRGQNVTFRCDPISEHNRLYWYRQTLGQGPEFLTYFQNEAQLEKSRLLSDRFSAERPKGSFSTLEIQRTEQGDSAMYLCASSLAGTATGNTIYFGEGSWLTVV.

This chain connects TRBV10-3 to TRBJ2-7, with no clear D. Looked up from germline, CDR1 is ENHRY and CDR2 is SYGVKD. Trimming took off 3 bases at V and 3 bases at J, with 12 bases between the two ends. The CDR3 is 14 residues long. CDR3 DNA sequence: TGTGCCATCAGTGACCCTGGACGTAACTACGAGCAGTACTTC. Amino acids: CAISDPGRNYEQYF.

The CDR3 DNA follows: TGTGCCAGTATGACAGGCAGGGGCCAGGATGAAAAACTGTTTTTT. Encoded protein: CASMTGRGQDEKLFF. The chain carries TRBV19 and TRBJ1-4, with a tentative D call TRBD1 (6 bases). Looked up from germline, CDR1 is LNHDA and CDR2 is SQIVND (reference sequence). V was trimmed by 7 bases and J by 6 bases, leaving 18 bases between them. CDR3 length equals 15 residues.

The chain links TRBV18 to TRBJ2-1; 7 bases map to TRBD2. V lost 3 bases and J lost 9; bases outside the gene matches: 14. This CDR3 region has 16 residues. Germline assignment: CDR1 KGHSH and CDR2 LQKENI. The DNA for the CDR3 is TGTGCCAGCTCACCCCGGGGGGAGGGGCCGTATCCTGAGCAGTTCTTC. This encodes CASSPRGEGPYPEQFF.